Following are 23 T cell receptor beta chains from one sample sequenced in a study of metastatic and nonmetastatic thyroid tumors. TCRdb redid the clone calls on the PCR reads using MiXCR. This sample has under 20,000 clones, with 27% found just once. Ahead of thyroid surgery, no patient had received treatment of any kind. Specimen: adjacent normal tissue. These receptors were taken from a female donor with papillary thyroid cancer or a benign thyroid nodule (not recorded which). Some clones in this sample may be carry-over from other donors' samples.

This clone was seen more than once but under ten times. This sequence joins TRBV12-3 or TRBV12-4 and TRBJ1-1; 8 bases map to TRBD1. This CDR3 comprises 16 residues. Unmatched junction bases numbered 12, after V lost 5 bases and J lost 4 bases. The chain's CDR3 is CASSNQGAPGGTEAFF. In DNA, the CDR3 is TGTGCCAGCAGTAACCAGGGGGCCCCCGGTGGCACTGAAGCTTTCTTT.

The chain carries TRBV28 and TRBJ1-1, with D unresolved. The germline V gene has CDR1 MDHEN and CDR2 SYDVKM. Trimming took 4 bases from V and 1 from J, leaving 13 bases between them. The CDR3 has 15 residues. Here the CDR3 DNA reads TGTGCCAGCAGTTCACCCCAGATTCGGAACACTGAAGCTTTCTTT. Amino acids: CASSSPQIRNTEAFF.

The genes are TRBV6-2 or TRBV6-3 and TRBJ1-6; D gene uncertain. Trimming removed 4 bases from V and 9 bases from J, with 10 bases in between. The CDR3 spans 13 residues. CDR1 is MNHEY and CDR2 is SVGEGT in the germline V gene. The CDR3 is CASSSREVSPLHF. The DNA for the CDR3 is TGTGCCAGCAGTTCACGAGAAGTTTCACCCCTCCACTTT.

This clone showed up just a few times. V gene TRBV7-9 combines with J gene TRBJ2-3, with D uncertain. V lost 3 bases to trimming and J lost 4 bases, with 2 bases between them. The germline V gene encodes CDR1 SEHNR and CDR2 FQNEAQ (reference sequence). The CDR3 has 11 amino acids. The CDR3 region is CASSFPDTQYF. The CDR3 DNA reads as TGTGCCAGCAGCTTCCCAGATACGCAGTATTTT.

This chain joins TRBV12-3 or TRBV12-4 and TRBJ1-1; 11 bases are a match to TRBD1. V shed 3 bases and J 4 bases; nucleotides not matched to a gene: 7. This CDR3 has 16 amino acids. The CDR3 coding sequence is TGTGCCAGCAGTTTCGGACAGGGGGCTCTTGGCACTGAAGCTTTCTTT. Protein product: CASSFGQGALGTEAFF.

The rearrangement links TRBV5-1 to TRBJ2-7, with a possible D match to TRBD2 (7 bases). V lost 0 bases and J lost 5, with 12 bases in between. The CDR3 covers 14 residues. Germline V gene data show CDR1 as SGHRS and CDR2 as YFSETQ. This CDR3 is CASSLVGGGDEQYF. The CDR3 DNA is TGCGCCAGCAGCTTGGTAGGGGGAGGGGACGAGCAGTACTTC.

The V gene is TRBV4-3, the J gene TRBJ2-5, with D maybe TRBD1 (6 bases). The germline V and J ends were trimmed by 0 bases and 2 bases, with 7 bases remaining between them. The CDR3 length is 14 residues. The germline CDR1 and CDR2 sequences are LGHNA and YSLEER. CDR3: CASSQEDSQETQYF. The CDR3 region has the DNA TGCGCCAGCAGCCAAGAGGACAGTCAAGAGACCCAGTACTTC.

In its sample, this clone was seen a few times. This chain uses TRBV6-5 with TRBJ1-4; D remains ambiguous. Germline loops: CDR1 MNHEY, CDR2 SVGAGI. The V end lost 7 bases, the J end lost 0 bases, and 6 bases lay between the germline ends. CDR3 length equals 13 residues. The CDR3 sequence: CASKQATNEKLFF. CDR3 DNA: TGTGCCAGCAAGCAAGCAACTAATGAAAAACTGTTTTTT.

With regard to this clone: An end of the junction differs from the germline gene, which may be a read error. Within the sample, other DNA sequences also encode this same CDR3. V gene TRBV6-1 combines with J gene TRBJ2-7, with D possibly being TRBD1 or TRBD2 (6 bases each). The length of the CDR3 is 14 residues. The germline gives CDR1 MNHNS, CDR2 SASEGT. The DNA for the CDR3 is TGCGCCAGCAGTGAATGGGGGGCGCGTCTCGAGCAGTACTTC. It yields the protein CASSEWGARLEQYF.

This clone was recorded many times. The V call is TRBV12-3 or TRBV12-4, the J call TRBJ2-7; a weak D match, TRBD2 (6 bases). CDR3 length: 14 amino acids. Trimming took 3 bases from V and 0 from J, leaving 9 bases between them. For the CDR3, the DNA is TGTGCCAGCAGTTTTTTCGGGGGCTCCTACGAGCAGTACTTC. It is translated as CASSFFGGSYEQYF.

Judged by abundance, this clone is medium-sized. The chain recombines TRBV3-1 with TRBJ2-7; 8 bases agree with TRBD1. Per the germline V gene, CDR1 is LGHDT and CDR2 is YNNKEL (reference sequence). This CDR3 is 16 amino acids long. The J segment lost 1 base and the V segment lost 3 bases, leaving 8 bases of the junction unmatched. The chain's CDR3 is CASSHTTGGRSYEQYF. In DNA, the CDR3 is TGTGCCAGCAGCCATACCACAGGGGGACGGTCCTACGAGCAGTACTTC.

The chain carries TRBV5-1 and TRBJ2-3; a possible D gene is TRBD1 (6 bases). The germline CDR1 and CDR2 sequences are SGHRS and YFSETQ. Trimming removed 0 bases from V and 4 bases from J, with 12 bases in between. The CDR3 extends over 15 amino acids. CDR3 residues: CASSLGSRGADTQYF. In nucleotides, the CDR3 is TGCGCCAGCAGCTTGGGTAGCAGGGGCGCAGATACGCAGTATTTT. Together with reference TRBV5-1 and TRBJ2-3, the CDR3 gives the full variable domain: KAGVTQTPRYLIKTRGQQVTLSCSPISGHRSVSWYQQTPGQGLQFLFEYFSETQRNKGNFPGRFSGRQFSNSRSEMNVSTLELGDSALYLCASSLGSRGADTQYFGPGTRLTVL.

CDR3 in amino acids: CASSFDLAGGRQYF. CDR3 bases: TGTGCCAGCAGTTTTGACCTAGCGGGCGGGAGGCAGTATTTT. The rearrangement links TRBV12-3 or TRBV12-4 to TRBJ2-3, with 8 bases matching TRBD2. The CDR3 is 14 amino acids. The J segment lost 11 bases and the V segment lost 3 bases, leaving 10 bases of the junction unmatched.

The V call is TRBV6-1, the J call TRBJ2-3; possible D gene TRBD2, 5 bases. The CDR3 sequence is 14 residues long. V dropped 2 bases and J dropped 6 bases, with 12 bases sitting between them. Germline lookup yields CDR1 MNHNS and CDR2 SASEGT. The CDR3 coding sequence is TGTGCCAGCAGTGAACCAGCTTCGGGGGATACGCAGTATTTT. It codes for CASSEPASGDTQYF.

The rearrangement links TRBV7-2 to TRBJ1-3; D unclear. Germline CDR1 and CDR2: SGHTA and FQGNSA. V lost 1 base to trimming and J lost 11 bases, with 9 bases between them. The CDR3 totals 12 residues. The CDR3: CASSLVGRSIYF. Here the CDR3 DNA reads TGTGCCAGCAGCTTAGTTGGCAGGTCCATATATTTT.

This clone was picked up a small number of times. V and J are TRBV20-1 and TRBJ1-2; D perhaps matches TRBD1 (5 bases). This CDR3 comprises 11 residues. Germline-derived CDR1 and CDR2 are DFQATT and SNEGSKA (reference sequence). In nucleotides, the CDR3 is TGCACCGGGGACCCTCACTATGGCTACACCTTC. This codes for CTGDPHYGYTF.

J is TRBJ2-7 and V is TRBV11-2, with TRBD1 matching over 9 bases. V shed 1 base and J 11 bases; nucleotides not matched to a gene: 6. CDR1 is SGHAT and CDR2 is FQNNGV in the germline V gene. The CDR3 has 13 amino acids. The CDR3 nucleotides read TGTGCCAGCAGCTTAGCGATGGGACAGGGAGAGTACTTC. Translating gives CASSLAMGQGEYF.

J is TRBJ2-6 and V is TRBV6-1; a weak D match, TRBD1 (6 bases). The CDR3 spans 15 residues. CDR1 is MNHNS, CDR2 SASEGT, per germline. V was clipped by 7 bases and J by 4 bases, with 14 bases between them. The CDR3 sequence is CASTMNRAGANVLTF. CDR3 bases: TGTGCCAGCACGATGAACAGGGCCGGGGCCAACGTCCTGACTTTC.

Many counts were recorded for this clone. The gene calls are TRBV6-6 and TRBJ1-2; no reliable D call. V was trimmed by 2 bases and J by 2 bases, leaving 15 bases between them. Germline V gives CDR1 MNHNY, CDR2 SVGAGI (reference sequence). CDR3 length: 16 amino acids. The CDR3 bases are TGTGCCAGCAGTTACGGACCGAAGAACACAAACTATGGCTACACCTTC. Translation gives CASSYGPKNTNYGYTF.

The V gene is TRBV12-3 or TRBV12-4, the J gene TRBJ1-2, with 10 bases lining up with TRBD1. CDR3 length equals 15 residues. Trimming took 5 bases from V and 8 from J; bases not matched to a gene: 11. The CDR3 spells CASSRRAGTGEGYTF. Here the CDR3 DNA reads TGTGCCAGCAGTAGACGCGCCGGGACAGGGGAAGGCTACACCTTC.

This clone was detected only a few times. The CDR3 spells CASSWTGSYNSPLHF. The CDR3 nucleotides read TGTGCCAGCAGTTGGACAGGCTCCTATAATTCACCCCTCCACTTT. J is TRBJ1-6 and V is TRBV28; 7 bases agree with TRBD1. V shed 4 bases and J 0 bases; nucleotides not matched to a gene: 0. The CDR3 runs to 15 residues. Germline V gene lookup returns CDR1 MDHEN and CDR2 SYDVKM.

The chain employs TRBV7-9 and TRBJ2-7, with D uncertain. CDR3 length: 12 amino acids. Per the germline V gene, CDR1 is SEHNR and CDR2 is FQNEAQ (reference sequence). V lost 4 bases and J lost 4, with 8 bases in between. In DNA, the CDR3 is TGTGCCAGCAGCTCCGGGTTATACGAGCAGTACTTC. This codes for CASSSGLYEQYF.

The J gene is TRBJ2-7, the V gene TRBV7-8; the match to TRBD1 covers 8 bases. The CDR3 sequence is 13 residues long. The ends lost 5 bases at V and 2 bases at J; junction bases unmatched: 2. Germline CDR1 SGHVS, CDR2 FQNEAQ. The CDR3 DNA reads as TGTGCCAGCAGCCTGGACAGGGCCTACGAGCAGTACTTC. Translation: CASSLDRAYEQYF.